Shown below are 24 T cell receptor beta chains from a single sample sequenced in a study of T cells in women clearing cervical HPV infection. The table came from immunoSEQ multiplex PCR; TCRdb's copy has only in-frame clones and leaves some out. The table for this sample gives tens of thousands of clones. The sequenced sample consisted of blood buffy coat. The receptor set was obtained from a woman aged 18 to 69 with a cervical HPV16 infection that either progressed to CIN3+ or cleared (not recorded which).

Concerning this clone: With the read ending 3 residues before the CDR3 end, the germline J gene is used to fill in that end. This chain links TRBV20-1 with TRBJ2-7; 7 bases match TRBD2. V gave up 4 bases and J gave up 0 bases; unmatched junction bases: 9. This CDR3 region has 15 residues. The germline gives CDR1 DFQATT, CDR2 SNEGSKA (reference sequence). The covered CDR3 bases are TGCAGTGCTACTGAATTCGGCGGGAGCTCCTACGAG. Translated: CSATEFGGSSYE. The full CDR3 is CSATEFGGSSYEQYF.

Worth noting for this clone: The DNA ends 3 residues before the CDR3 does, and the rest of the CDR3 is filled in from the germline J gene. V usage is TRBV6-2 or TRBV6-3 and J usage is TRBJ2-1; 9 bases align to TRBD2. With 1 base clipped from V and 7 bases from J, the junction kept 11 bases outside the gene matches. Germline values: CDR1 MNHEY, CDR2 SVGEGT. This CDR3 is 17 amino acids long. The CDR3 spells CASSYLAAGGTWNEQFF. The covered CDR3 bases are TGTGCCAGCAGTTACTTGGCGGCGGGAGGGACTTGGAATGAG.

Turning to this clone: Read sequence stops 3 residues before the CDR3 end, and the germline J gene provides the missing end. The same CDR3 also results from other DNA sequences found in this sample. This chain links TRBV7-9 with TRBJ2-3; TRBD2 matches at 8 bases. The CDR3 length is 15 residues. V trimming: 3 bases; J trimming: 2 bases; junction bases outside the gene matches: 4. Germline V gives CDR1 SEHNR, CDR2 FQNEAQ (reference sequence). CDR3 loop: CASSLGAGDTDTQYF. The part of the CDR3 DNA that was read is TGTGCCAGCAGCTTGGGAGCGGGGGACACAGATACG.

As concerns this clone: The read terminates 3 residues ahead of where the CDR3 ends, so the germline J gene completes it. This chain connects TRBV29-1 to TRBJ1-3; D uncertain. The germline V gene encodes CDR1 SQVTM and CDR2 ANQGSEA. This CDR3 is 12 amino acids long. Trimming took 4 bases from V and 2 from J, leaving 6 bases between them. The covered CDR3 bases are TGCAGCGTTGGCGGGACTGGAAACACC. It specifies CSVGGTGNT. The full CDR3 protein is CSVGGTGNTIYF. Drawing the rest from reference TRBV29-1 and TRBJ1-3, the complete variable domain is SAVISQKPSRDICQRGTSLTIQCQVDSQVTMMFWYRQQPGQSLTLIATANQGSEATYESGFVIDKFPISRPNLTFSTLTVSNMSPEDSSIYLCSVGGTGNTIYFGEGSWLTVV.

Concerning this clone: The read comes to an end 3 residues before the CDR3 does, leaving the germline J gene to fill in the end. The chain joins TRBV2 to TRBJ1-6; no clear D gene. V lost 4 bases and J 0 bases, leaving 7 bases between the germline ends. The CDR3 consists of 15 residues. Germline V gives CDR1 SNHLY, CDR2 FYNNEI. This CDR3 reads CASSVESSYNSPLHF. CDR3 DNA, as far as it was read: TGTGCCAGCAGTGTAGAAAGCTCCTATAATTCACCC.

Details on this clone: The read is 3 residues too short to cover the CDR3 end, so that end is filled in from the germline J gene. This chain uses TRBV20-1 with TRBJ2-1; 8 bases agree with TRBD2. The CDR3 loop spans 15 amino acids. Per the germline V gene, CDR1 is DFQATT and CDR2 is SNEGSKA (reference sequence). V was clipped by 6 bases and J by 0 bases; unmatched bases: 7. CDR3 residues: CSANKRGSSYNEQFF. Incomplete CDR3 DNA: TGCAGTGCAAATAAGCGGGGGAGCTCCTACAATGAG.

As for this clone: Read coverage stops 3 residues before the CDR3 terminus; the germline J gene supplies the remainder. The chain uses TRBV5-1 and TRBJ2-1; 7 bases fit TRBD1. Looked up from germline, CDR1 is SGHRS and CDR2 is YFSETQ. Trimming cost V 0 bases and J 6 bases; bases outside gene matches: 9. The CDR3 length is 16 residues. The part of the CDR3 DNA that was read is TGCGCCAGCAGCTTGGCCTCAAACTCAGGGGGCAATGAG. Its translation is CASSLASNSGGNE. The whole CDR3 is CASSLASNSGGNEQFF.

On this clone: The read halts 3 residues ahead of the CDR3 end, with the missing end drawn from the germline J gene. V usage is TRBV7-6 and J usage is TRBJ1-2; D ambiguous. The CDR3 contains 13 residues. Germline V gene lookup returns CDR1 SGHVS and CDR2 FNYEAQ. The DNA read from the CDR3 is TGTGCCAGCAGCTTACTTGGCACAGATACC. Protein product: CASSLLGTDT. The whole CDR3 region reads CASSLLGTDTYTF.

The part of the CDR3 DNA that was read is TGCAGTGCTAGGGTAGCAGAGGGACAGGGGAGGGGCAACTATGGC. As protein: CSARVAEGQGRGNYG. The entire CDR3 is CSARVAEGQGRGNYGYTF. The chain joins TRBV20-1 to TRBJ1-2; TRBD1 matches 10 bases. With the read ending 3 residues before the CDR3 end, the germline J gene is used to fill in that end. Germline V gene data show CDR1 as DFQATT and CDR2 as SNEGSKA (reference sequence). V shed 3 bases and J 2 bases; nucleotides not matched to a gene: 15. This CDR3 comprises 18 residues.

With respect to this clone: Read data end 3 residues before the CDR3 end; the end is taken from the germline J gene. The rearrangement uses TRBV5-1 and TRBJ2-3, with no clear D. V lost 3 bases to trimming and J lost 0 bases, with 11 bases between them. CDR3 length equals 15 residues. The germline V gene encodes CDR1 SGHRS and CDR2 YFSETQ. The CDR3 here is CASSSRPASTDTQYF. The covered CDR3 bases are TGCGCCAGCAGCTCTCGGCCAGCGAGCACAGATACG.

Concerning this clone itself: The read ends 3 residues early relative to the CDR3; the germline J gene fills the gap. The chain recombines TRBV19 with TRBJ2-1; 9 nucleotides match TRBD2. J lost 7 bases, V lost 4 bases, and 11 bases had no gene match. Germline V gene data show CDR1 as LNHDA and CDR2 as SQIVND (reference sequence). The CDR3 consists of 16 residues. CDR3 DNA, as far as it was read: TGTGCCAGTAGTAGCCGAGGGGCGGGGGGGATAAATGAG. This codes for CASSSRGAGGINE. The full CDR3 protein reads CASSSRGAGGINEQFF.

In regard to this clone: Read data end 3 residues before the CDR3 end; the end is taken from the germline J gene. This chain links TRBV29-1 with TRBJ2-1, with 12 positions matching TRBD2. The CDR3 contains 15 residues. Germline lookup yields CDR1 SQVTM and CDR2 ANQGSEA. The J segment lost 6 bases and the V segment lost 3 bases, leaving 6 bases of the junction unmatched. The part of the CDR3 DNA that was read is TGCAGCGTTGACCCACTAGCGGGAGGTCTCAATGAG. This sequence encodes CSVDPLAGGLNE. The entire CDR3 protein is CSVDPLAGGLNEQFF.

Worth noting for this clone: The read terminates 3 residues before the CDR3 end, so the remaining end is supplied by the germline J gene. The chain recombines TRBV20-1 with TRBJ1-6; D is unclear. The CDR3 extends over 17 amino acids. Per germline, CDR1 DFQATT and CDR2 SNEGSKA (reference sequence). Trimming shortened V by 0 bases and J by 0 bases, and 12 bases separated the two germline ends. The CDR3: CSARDLQASSYNSPLHF. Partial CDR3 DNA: TGCAGTGCTAGAGATCTCCAGGCGAGCTCCTATAATTCACCC.

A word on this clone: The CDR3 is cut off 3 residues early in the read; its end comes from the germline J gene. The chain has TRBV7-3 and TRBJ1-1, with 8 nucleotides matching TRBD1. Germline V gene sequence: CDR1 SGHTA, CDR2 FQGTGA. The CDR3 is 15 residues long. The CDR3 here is CASSPRGEVTGAAFF. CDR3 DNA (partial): TGTGCCAGCAGCCCGCGCGGGGAGGTGACAGGGGCA.

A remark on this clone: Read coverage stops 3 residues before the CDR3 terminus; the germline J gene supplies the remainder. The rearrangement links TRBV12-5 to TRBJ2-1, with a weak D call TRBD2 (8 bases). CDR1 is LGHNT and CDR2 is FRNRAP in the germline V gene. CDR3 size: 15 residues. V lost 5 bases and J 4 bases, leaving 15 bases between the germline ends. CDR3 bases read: TGTGCTAGTGGTCCGGGGGGGGACAGATACAATGAG. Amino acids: CASGPGGDRYNE. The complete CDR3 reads CASGPGGDRYNEQFF. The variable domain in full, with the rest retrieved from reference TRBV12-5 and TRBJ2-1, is DARVTQTPRHKVTEMGQEVTMRCQPILGHNTVFWYRQTMMQGLELLAYFRNRAPLDDSGMPKDRFSAEMPDATLATLKIQPSEPRDSAVYFCASGPGGDRYNEQFFGPGTRLTVL.

The DNA read from the CDR3 is TGTGCCAGCTCACCATCCGGCGGGAGTCGGTACACTGAA. This sequence encodes CASSPSGGSRYTE. The full-length CDR3 reads as CASSPSGGSRYTEAFF. The chain couples TRBV18 to TRBJ1-1; D ambiguous. The sequenced fragment ends 3 residues before the CDR3 boundary, so the rest is inferred from the germline J gene. Per germline, CDR1 KGHSH and CDR2 LQKENI. V was trimmed by 2 bases and J by 3 bases, leaving 16 bases between them. CDR3 length: 16 residues.

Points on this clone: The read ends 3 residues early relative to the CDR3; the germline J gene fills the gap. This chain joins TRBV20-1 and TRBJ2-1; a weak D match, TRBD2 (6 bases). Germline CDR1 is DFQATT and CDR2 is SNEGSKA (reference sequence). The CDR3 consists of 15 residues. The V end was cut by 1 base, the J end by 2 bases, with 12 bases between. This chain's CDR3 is CSARGGSGTYNEQFF. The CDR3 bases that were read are TGCAGTGCTAGAGGGGGTAGCGGTACCTACAATGAG.

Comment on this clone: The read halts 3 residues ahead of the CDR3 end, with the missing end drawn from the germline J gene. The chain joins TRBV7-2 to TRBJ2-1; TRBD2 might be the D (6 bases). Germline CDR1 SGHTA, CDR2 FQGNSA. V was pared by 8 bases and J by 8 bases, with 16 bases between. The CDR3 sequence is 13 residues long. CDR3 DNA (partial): TGTGCCAGCGGGGGGACCCGGGGCGATGAG. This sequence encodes CASGGTRGDE. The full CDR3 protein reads CASGGTRGDEQFF.

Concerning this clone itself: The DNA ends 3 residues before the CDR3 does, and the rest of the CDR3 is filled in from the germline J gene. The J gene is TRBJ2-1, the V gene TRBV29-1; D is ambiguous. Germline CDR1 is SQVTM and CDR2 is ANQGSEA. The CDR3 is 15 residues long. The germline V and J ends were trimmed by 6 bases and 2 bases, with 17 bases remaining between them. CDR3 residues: CSVESWSSPYNEQFF. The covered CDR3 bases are TGCAGCGTCGAAAGCTGGTCCTCCCCCTACAATGAG.

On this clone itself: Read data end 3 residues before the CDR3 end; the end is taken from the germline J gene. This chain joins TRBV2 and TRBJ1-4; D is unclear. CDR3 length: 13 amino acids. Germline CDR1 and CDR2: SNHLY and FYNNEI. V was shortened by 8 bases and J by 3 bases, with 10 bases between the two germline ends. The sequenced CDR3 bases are TGTGCCAGCCTTCGTAGGGCTAATGAAAAA. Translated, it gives CASLRRANEK. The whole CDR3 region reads CASLRRANEKLFF.

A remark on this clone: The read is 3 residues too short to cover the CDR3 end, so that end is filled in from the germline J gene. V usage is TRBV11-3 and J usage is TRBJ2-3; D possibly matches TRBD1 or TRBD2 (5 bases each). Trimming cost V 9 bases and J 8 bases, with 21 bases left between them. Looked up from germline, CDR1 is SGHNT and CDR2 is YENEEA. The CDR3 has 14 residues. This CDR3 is CASRSNTEGFTQYF. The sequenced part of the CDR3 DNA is TGTGCCAGTCGATCCAACACCGAGGGGTTTACG.

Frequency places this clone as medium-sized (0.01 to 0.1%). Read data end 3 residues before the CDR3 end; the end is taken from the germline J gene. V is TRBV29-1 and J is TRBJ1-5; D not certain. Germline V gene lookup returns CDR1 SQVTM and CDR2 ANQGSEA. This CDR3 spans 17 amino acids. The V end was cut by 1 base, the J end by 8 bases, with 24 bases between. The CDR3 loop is CSVEGTAALAHSEPQHF. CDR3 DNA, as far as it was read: TGCAGCGTTGAAGGAACGGCTGCACTAGCCCATTCAGAGCCC. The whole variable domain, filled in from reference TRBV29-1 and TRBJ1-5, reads SAVISQKPSRDICQRGTSLTIQCQVDSQVTMMFWYRQQPGQSLTLIATANQGSEATYESGFVIDKFPISRPNLTFSTLTVSNMSPEDSSIYLCSVEGTAALAHSEPQHFGDGTRLSIL.

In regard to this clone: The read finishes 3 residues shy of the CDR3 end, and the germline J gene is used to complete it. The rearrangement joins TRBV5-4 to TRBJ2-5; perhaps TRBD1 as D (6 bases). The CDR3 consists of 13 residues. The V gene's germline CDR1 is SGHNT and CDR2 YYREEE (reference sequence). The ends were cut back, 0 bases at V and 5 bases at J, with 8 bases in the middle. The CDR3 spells CASSLEQGETQYF. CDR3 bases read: TGTGCCAGCAGCTTGGAACAGGGTGAGACC.

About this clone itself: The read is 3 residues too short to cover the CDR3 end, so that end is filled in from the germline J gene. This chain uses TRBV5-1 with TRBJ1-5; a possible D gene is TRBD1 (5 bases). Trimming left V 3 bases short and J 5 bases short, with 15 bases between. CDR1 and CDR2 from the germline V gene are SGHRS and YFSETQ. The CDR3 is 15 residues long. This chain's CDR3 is CASSYSTGVDQPQHF. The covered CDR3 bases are TGCGCCAGCAGCTACTCCACAGGAGTGGATCAGCCC.